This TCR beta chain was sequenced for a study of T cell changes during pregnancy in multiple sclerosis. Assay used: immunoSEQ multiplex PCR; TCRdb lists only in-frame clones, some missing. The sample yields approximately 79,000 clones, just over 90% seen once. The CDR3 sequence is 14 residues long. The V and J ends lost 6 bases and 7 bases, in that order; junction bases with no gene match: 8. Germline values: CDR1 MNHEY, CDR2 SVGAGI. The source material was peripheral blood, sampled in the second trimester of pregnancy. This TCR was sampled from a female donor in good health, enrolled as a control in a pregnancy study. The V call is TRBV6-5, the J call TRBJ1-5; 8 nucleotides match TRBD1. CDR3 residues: CASSRGQGGQPQHF. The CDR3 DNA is TGTGCCAGCAGCCGTGGACAGGGCGGCCAGCCCCAGCATTTT.